Presented here are 10 T cell receptor beta chains from one specimen sequenced in a study of T cell responses to AZD1222 COVID-19 vaccine. The method was immunoSEQ multiplex PCR; TCRdb's version includes in-frame clones alone and lacks a portion of them. This sample has around 150,000 clones; around nine tenths occur once, and the top ten carry about 3.2%. This specimen consisted of peripheral blood, obtained 28 days after the second AZD1222 dose. Receptors were obtained from an adult who received the AZD1222 COVID-19 vaccine.

This clone was seen a handful of times. V and J are TRBV5-1 and TRBJ1-2; D is unresolved. The CDR3 sequence is 13 residues long. Trimming cost V 0 bases and J 4 bases, with 7 bases left between them. The germline V gene encodes CDR1 SGHRS and CDR2 YFSETQ. The CDR3 region is CASSLEASYGYTF. CDR3 nucleotides: TGCGCCAGCAGCTTGGAGGCATCCTATGGCTACACCTTC.

This clone was counted once. V gene TRBV6-2 or TRBV6-3 combines with J gene TRBJ1-5, with D unclear. The germline gives CDR1 MNHEY, CDR2 SVGEGT. CDR3 size: 14 residues. The V and J ends lost 5 bases and 7 bases respectively, with 15 bases between them. The DNA for the CDR3 is TGTGCCAGCAGTACTAGTCCCGACCGGCAGCCCCAGCATTTT. It is translated as CASSTSPDRQPQHF.

The V gene is TRBV29-1, the J gene TRBJ2-3; a weak D match, TRBD2 (6 bases). Germline-derived CDR1 and CDR2 are SQVTM and ANQGSEA. CDR3 length: 16 residues. Trimming removed 1 base at V and 2 bases at J, with 16 bases between. CDR3 in amino acids: CSVEASWGLPTDTQYF. CDR3 sequence (DNA): TGCAGCGTTGAAGCTAGCTGGGGACTCCCCACAGATACGCAGTATTTT.

This chain connects TRBV2 to TRBJ1-4; no clear D. CDR1 SNHLY and CDR2 FYNNEI come from the germline V gene. V was shortened by 8 bases and J by 0 bases, with 13 bases between the two germline ends. This CDR3 is built from 15 residues. CDR3 protein: CASRKSLATNEKLFF. The DNA for the CDR3 is TGTGCCAGCCGCAAGTCACTTGCAACTAATGAAAAACTGTTTTTT.

The chain recombines TRBV5-5 with TRBJ2-7, with a possible D match to TRBD2 (6 bases). The V gene's germline CDR1 is SGHKS and CDR2 YYEKEE (reference sequence). This CDR3 is 15 amino acids long. Trimming stripped 3 bases from V and 1 base from J, with 14 bases between. The CDR3 coding sequence is TGTGCCAGCAGCTGGAGGAGGGACGGATCCTACGAGCAGTACTTC. This translates into CASSWRRDGSYEQYF.

This chain links TRBV19 with TRBJ1-5; 8 nucleotides match TRBD1. The CDR3 has 15 residues. CDR1 and CDR2 (germline): LNHDA, SQIVND (reference sequence). V dropped 5 bases and J dropped 5; count of bases not matched to a gene: 8. CDR3 coding DNA: TGTGCCAGTAGTGCGGACAGGGAACTACATCAGCCCCAGCATTTT. This gives the protein CASSADRELHQPQHF.

The genes are TRBV10-1 and TRBJ2-1; TRBD2 might be the D (5 bases). Germline loops: CDR1 WNHNN, CDR2 SYGVQD (reference sequence). Trimming removed 1 base from V and 2 bases from J, with 15 bases in between. The CDR3 covers 17 residues. DNA of the CDR3: TGCGCCAGCAGTGAGTTTTCTAGCCGAAGGGCCTACAATGAGCAGTTCTTC. It translates to CASSEFSSRRAYNEQFF.

The chain uses TRBV11-2 and TRBJ2-3; TRBD1 matches 11 bases. The CDR3 runs to 18 residues. The V segment lost 0 bases and the J segment 1 base; nucleotides outside the gene matches: 6. CDR1 is SGHAT, CDR2 FQNNGV, per germline. CDR3 sequence reads: CASSLDGRTGGRTDTQYF. The CDR3 DNA reads TGTGCCAGCAGCTTAGATGGGAGGACAGGGGGCCGCACAGATACGCAGTATTTT.

This chain uses TRBV29-1 with TRBJ1-1; D gene uncertain. The CDR3 is made up of 13 amino acids. V dropped 1 base and J dropped 4 bases, with 10 bases sitting between them. Germline V gives CDR1 SQVTM, CDR2 ANQGSEA. This CDR3 is CSVEVGFGTEAFF. CDR3 sequence (DNA): TGCAGCGTTGAAGTGGGGTTCGGCACTGAAGCTTTCTTT.

This chain uses TRBV19 with TRBJ2-7; TRBD1 matches 10 bases. Germline V CDR1 and CDR2: LNHDA, SQIVND (reference sequence). The CDR3 spans 16 residues. With 4 bases clipped from V and 4 bases from J, the junction kept 10 bases outside the gene matches. CDR3 loop: CASSSPGQGSLYEQYF. DNA of the CDR3: TGTGCCAGTAGTAGTCCGGGACAGGGGTCTTTGTACGAGCAGTACTTC.